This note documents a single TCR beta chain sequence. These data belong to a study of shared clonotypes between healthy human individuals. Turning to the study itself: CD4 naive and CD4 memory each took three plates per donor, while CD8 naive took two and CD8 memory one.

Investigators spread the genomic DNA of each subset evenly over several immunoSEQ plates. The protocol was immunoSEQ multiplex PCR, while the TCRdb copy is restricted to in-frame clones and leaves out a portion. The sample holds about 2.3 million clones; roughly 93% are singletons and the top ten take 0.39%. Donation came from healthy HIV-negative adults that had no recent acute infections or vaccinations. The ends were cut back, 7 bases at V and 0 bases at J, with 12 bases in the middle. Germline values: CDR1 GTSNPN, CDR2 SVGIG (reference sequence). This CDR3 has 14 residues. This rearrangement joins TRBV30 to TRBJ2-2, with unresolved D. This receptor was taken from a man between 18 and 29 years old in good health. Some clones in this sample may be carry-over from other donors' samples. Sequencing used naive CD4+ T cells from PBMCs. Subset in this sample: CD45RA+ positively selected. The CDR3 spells CALKTDANTGELFF. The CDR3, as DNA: TGTGCCTTGAAGACCGACGCGAACACCGGGGAGCTGTTTTTT.